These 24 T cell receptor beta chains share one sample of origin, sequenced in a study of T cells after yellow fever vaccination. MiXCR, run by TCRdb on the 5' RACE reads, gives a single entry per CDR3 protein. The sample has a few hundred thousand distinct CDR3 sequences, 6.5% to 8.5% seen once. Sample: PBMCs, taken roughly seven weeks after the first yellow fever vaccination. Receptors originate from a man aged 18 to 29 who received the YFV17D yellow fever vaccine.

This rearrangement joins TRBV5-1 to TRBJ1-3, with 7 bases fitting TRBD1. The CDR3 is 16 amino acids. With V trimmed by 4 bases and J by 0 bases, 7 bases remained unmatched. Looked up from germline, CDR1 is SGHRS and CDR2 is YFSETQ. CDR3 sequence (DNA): TGCGCCAGCAGCGCAGCGACAGGGTTCTCTGGAAACACCATATATTTT. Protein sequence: CASSAATGFSGNTIYF.

CDR3 in DNA: TGTGCCAGCAGCCAAGAGGCGCGTGGGCGAGGGGGTTCACCCCTCCACTTT. Translation gives CASSQEARGRGGSPLHF. The V and J genes are TRBV4-2 and TRBJ1-6; a possible D gene is TRBD1 (6 bases). CDR3 length: 17 residues. Germline-derived CDR1 and CDR2 are LGHNA and YNFKEQ. The V gene lost 0 bases and the J gene lost 9 bases, with 18 bases spanning the gap.

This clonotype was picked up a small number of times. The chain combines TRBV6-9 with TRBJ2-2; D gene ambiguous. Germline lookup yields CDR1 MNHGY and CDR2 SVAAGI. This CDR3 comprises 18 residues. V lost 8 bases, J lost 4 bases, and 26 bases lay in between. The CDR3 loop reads CASVTQSPNRIATGELFF. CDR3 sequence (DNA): TGTGCCAGCGTAACTCAGAGCCCAAACCGCATTGCCACCGGGGAGCTGTTTTTT.

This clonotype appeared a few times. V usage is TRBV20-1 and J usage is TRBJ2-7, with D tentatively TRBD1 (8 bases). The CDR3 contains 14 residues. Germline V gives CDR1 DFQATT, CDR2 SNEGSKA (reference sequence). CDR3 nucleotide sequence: TGCAGCCCCAAGGGGGGGACAGGAAACTACGAGCAGTACTTC. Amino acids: CSPKGGTGNYEQYF.

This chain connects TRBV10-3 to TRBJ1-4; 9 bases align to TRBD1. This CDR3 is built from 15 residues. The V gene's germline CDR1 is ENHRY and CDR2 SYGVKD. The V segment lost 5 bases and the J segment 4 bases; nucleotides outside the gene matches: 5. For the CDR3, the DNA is TGTGCCATCAGTAAACAGGGGGCGAGTAATGAAAAACTGTTTTTT. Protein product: CAISKQGASNEKLFF.

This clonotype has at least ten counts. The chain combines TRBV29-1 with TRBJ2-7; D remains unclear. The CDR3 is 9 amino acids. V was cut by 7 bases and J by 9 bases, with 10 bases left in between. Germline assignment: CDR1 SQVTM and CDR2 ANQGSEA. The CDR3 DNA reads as TGCAGCGGGCCCCGCGCGCAGTACGTC. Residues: CSGPRAQYV.

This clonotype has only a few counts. The CDR3 loop reads CASSLAMGYEQYF. CDR3 nucleotides: TGCGCCAGCAGCTTGGCTATGGGCTACGAGCAGTACTTC. V and J are TRBV5-1 and TRBJ2-7; D gene uncertain. CDR3 length: 13 amino acids. From germline, CDR1 is SGHRS and CDR2 YFSETQ. V lost 0 bases to trimming and J lost 3 bases, with 7 bases between them.

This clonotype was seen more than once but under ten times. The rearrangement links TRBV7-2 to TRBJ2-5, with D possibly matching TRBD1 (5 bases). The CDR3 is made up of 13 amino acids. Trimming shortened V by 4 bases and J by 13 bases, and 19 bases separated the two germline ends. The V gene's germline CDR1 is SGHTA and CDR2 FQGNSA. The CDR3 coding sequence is TGTGCCAGCAGCTCCCCCGCCGCCAGGGCCCGGTACTTC. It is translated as CASSSPAARARYF.

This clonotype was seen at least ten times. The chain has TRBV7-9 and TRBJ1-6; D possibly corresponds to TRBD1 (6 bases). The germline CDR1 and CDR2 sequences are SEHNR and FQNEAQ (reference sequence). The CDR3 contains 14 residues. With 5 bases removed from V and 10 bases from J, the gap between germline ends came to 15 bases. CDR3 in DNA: TGTGCCAGCAGCAGCCAGGGGTGGGGATCACCCCTCCACTTT. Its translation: CASSSQGWGSPLHF.

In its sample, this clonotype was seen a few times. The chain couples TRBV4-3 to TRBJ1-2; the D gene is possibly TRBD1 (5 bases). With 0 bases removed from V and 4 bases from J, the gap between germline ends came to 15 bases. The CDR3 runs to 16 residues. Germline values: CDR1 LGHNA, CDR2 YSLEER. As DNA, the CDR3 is TGCGCCAGCAGCCAAGATTTGGAAGGGGTAACCTATGGCTACACCTTC. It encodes CASSQDLEGVTYGYTF.

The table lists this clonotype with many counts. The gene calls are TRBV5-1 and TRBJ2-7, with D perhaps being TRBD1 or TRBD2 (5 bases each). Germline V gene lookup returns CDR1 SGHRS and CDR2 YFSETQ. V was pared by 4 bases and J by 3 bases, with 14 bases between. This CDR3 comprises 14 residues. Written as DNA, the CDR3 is TGCGCCAGCAGCCCAGAGGGGCAGCTCTACGAGCAGTACGTC. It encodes CASSPEGQLYEQYV.

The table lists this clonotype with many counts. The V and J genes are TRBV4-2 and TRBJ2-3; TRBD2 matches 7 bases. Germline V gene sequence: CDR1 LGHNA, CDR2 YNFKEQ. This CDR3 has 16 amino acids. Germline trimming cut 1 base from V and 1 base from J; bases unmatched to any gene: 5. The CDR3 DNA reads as TGTGCCAGCAGCCAAGTTGGGGGGGACCGCACAGATACGCAGTATTTT. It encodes CASSQVGGDRTDTQYF.

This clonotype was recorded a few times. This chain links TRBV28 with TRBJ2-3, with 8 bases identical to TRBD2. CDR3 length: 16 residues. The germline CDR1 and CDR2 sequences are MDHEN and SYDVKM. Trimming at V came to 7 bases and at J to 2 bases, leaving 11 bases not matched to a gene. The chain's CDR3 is CASNTASAGDTDTQYF. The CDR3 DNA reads TGTGCCAGCAACACTGCGTCAGCGGGGGACACAGATACGCAGTATTTT.

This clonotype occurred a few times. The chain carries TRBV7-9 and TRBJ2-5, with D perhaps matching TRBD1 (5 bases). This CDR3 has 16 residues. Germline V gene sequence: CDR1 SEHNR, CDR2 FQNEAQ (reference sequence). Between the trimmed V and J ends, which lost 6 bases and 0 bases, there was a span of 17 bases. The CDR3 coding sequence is TGTGCCAGCAGGCATCTTGACAGTCCCAACCAAGAGACCCAGTACTTC. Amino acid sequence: CASRHLDSPNQETQYF.

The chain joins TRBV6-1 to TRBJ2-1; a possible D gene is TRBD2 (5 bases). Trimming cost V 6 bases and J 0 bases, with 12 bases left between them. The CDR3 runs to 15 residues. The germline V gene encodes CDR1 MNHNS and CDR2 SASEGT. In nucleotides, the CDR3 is TGTGCCAGCAGACTAGAGGGAAGCTCCTACAATGAGCAGTTCTTC. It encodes CASRLEGSSYNEQFF.

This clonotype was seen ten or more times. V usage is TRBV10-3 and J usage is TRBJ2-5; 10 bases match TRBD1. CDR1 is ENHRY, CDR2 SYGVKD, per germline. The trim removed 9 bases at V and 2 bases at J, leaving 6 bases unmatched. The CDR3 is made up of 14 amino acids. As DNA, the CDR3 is TGTGCCATACGGACAGGGGGAAATCAAGAGACCCAGTACTTC. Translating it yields CAIRTGGNQETQYF.

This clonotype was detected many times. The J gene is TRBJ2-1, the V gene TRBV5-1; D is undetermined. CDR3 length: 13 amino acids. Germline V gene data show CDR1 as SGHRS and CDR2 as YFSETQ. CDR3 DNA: TGCGCAACCGGGCGTAGGGAAAGTGATGAGCAGTTCTTC. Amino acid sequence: CATGRRESDEQFF.

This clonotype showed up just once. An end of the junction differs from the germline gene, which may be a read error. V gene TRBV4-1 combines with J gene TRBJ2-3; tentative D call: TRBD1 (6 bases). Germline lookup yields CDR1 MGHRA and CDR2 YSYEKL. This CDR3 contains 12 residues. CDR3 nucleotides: TGTGCCAGGGGCCCTTGGGTTAGGGCGCAGTATTTT. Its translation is CARGPWVRAQYF.

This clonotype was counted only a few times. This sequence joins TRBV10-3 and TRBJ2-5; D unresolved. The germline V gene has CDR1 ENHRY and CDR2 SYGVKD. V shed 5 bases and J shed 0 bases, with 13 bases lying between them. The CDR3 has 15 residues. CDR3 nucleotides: TGTGCCATCAGTACCCCTCGTCGAAACCAAGAGACCCAGTACTTC. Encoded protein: CAISTPRRNQETQYF.

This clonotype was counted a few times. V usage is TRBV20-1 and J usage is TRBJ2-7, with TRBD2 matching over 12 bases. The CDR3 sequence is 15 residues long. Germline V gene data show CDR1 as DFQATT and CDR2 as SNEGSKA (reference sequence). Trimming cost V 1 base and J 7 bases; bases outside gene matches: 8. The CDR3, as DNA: TGCAGTGCTAGAGGGCCGCTAGCGGGGGGGCAAGAGCAGTACTTC. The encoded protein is CSARGPLAGGQEQYF.

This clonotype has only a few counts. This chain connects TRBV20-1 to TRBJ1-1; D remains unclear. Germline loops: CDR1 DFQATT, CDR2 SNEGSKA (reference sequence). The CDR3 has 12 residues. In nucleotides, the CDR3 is TGCAGCGGCCTTGACAAGAACACTGAAGCTTTCTTT. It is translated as CSGLDKNTEAFF.

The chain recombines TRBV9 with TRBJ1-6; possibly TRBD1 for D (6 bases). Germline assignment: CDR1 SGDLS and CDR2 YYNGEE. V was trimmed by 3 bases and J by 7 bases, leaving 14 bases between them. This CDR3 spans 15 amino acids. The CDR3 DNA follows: TGTGCCAGCAGCGCCCCACAGGGAACAAATTCACCCCTCCACTTT. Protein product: CASSAPQGTNSPLHF.

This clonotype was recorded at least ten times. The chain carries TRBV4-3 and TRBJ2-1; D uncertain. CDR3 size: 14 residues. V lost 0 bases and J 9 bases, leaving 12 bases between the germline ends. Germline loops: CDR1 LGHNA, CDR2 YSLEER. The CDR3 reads CASSQEALMGEQFF. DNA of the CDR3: TGCGCCAGCAGCCAAGAAGCCCTCATGGGTGAGCAGTTCTTC.

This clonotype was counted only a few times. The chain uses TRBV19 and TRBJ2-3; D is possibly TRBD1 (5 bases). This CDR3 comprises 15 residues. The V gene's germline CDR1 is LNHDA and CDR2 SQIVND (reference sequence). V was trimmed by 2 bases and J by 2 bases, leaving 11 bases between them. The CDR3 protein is CASSIRQGNTDTQYF. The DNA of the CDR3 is TGTGCCAGTAGTATAAGGCAGGGCAACACAGATACGCAGTATTTT.